This T cell receptor (beta chain) was identified in a study of blood T cell repertoires in COVID-19. Study-level information: Sites in the United States, Italy and Spain provided acute and convalescent COVID-19 samples. The analysed material was cDNA or gDNA that came from T cells, B-cell-depleted T cells, or PBMCs.

The V end lost 3 bases, the J end lost 2 bases, and 11 bases lay between the germline ends. The CDR3 loop spans 14 amino acids. Germline CDR1 reads SGHRS; CDR2 reads YFSETQ. In the source study's methods: Estimation of nucleated cell counts relied on the amplification of reference gene primers. The table came from immunoSEQ multiplex PCR; TCRdb's copy has only in-frame clones and leaves some out. The DNA was the basis for D and trimming; V, J and clone size are from that table. The data contain 30,000 or so clones, roughly 83% of them seen just once; the ten biggest clones take up about 9.3%. This rearrangement joins TRBV5-1 to TRBJ2-5, with D perhaps matching TRBD1 (6 bases). The receptor comes from a man at least 80 years old with active COVID-19. The sequenced material came from peripheral blood. The CDR3 reads CASSSGTPQETQYF. In DNA, the CDR3 is TGCGCCAGCAGCTCCGGGACACCTCAAGAGACCCAGTACTTC.